Listed here are 9 T cell receptor beta chains from one sample, sequenced in a study of blood T cells in healthy people across ages. A sample-barcoded 5' primer and a J-beta primer mix were used in a second PCR of roughly 6 to 12 cycles. TCRdb independently ran MiXCR on the 5' RACE reads; one entry per CDR3 protein. The sample lists some 920,000 distinct CDR3 sequences; roughly 51% were seen once. Sequenced material: blood. All receptors derive from a woman aged 60-75 years in good health.

The gene calls are TRBV7-9 and TRBJ2-1; D is unclear. The ends were cut back, 3 bases at V and 2 bases at J, with 8 bases in the middle. CDR3 length: 14 residues. CDR1 and CDR2 (germline): SEHNR, FQNEAQ (reference sequence). CDR3 loop: CASSLTSTYNEQFF. The CDR3 nucleotides read TGTGCCAGCAGCTTGACTTCCACCTACAATGAGCAGTTCTTC.

The rearrangement uses TRBV24-1 and TRBJ2-1; D not resolved. The germline CDR1 and CDR2 sequences are KGHDR and SFDVKD. V was cut by 6 bases and J by 4 bases, with 6 bases left in between. CDR3 length: 12 residues. The CDR3 protein is CATSTAYNEQFF. CDR3 nucleotides: TGTGCCACCAGTACTGCTTACAATGAGCAGTTCTTC.

The gene calls are TRBV12-3 or TRBV12-4 and TRBJ1-2; D remains ambiguous. V dropped 6 bases and J dropped 4 bases, with 6 bases sitting between them. The CDR3 is 11 residues long. CDR3 sequence (DNA): TGTGCCAGCAGGGCAGGCTATGGCTACACCTTC. Protein sequence: CASRAGYGYTF.

This clonotype was observed a handful of times. V gene TRBV5-1 combines with J gene TRBJ2-3; D unclear. V was trimmed by 0 bases and J by 0 bases, leaving 11 bases between them. The CDR3 sequence is 16 residues long. The germline CDR1 and CDR2 sequences are SGHRS and YFSETQ. Here the CDR3 DNA reads TGCGCCAGCAGCTTGGACGGGCCAATCAGCACAGATACGCAGTATTTT. Its protein product is CASSLDGPISTDTQYF.

This chain connects TRBV30 to TRBJ2-5; TRBD2 aligns across 12 bases. The J segment lost 5 bases and the V segment lost 3 bases, leaving 7 bases of the junction unmatched. The CDR3 has 15 amino acids. CDR1 is GTSNPN, CDR2 SVGIG, per germline (reference sequence). DNA for the CDR3: TGTGCCTGGAGGATCGGACTAGCGGGATGGGAGACCCAGTACTTC. Residues: CAWRIGLAGWETQYF.

There are a few counts of this clonotype. The gene calls are TRBV20-1 and TRBJ2-6; D is ambiguous. This CDR3 is 14 amino acids long. Germline V gene data show CDR1 as DFQATT and CDR2 as SNEGSKA (reference sequence). The V end was cut by 5 bases, the J end by 2 bases, with 10 bases between. Here the CDR3 DNA reads TGCAGTGCTGTCTTGCCCCCTGGGGCCAACGTCCTGACTTTC. Translation: CSAVLPPGANVLTF.

The chain links TRBV29-1 to TRBJ2-1; D may be TRBD1 (5 bases). V gave up 1 base and J gave up 2 bases, with 9 bases separating them. CDR3 length equals 14 residues. Germline CDR1 and CDR2: SQVTM and ANQGSEA. This chain's CDR3 is CSVEGTSTYNEQFF. CDR3 DNA sequence: TGCAGCGTTGAAGGGACATCCACCTACAATGAGCAGTTCTTC.

This clonotype was counted between two and nine times. The CDR3 region has the DNA TGCGCCAGCAGCCCCGGGACTAGAAATTTATACGAGCAGTACTTC. Amino acid sequence: CASSPGTRNLYEQYF. The chain is built from TRBV4-1 and TRBJ2-7; TRBD2 aligns across 8 bases. The CDR3 runs to 15 residues. Trimming cost V 4 bases and J 4 bases; bases outside gene matches: 9. Germline values: CDR1 MGHRA, CDR2 YSYEKL.

In this sample, this clonotype turned up once. The chain links TRBV10-3 to TRBJ2-5; 7 positions match TRBD2. CDR1 and CDR2 from the germline V gene are ENHRY and SYGVKD. The CDR3 is 16 residues long. V lost 4 bases, J lost 2 bases, and 10 bases stayed unmatched. The CDR3 sequence: CAISAASGGGQETQYF. The CDR3 bases are TGTGCCATCAGTGCGGCTTCGGGGGGAGGGCAAGAGACCCAGTACTTC.